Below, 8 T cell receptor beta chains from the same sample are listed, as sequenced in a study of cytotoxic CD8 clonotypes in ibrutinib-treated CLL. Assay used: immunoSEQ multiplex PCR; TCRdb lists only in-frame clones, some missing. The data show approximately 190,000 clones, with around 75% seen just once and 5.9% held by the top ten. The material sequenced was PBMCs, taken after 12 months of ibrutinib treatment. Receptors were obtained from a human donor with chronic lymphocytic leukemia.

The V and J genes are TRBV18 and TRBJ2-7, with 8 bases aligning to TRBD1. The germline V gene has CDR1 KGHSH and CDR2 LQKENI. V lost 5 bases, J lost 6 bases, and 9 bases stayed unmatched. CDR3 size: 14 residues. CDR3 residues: CASSNLDRAGEQYF. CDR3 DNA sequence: TGTGCCAGCTCAAATCTGGACAGGGCCGGCGAGCAGTACTTC.

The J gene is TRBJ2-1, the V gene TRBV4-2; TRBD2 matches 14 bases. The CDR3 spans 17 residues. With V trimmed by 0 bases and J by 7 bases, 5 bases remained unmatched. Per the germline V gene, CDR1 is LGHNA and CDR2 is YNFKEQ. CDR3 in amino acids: CASSQDKGLAGVNEQFF. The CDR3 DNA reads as TGTGCCAGCAGCCAAGATAAGGGACTAGCGGGAGTAAATGAGCAGTTCTTC.

CDR3 protein: CASQGVDGYTF. The CDR3 nucleotides are TGCGCCAGCCAAGGCGTGGATGGCTACACCTTC. This rearrangement joins TRBV5-1 to TRBJ1-2; D unresolved. V gave up 7 bases and J gave up 6 bases, with 10 bases separating them. The CDR3 runs to 11 residues. Germline CDR1 is SGHRS and CDR2 is YFSETQ.

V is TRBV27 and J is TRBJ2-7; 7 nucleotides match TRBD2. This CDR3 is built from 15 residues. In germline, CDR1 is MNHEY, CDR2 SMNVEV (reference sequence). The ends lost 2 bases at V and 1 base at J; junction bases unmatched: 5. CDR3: CASSLRRAGSYEQYF. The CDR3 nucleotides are TGTGCCAGCAGTTTACGGCGAGCGGGGTCCTACGAGCAGTACTTC.

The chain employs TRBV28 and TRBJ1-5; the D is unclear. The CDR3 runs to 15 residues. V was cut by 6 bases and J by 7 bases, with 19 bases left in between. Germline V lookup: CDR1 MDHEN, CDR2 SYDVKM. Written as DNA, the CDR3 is TGTGCCAGCAGATCTCAACAGAGTTCGGGACAGCCCCAGCATTTT. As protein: CASRSQQSSGQPQHF.

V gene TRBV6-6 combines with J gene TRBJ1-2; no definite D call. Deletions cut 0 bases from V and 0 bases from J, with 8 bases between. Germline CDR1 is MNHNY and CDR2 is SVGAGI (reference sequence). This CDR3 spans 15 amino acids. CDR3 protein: CASSYSPRTNYGYTF. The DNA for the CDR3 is TGTGCCAGCAGTTACTCCCCCCGGACTAACTATGGCTACACCTTC.

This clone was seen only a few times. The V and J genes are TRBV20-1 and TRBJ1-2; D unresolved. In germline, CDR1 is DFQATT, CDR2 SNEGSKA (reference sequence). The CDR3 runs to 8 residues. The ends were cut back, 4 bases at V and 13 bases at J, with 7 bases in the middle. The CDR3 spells CSANSVTF. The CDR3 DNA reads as TGCAGTGCTAATAGTGTCACCTTC.

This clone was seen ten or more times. Written as DNA, the CDR3 is TGTGCCAGCAGCCCTTCGTACGGCAGTCAAACGCGGCAGTACTTC. Translating it yields CASSPSYGSQTRQYF. The chain combines TRBV7-9 with TRBJ2-7; D gene ambiguous. CDR3 length: 15 amino acids. Trimming cost V 5 bases and J 9 bases, with 23 bases left between them. The germline gives CDR1 SEHNR, CDR2 FQNEAQ (reference sequence). Full variable domain (remainder filled in from reference TRBV7-9 and TRBJ2-7): DTGVSQNPRHKITKRGQNVTFRCDPISEHNRLYWYRQTLGQGPEFLTYFQNEAQLEKSRLLSDRFSAERPKGSFSTLEIQRTEQGDSAMYLCASSPSYGSQTRQYFGPGTRLTVT.